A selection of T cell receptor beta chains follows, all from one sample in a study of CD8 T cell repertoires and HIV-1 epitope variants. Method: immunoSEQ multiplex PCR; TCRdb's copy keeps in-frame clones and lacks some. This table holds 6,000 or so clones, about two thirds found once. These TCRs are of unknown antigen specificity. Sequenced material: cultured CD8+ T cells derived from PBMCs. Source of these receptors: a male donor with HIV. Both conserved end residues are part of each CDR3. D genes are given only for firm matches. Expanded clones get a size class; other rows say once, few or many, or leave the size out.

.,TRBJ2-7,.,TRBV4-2,TGTGCCAGCAGCCAATTGAGCTCCTACGAGCAGTACTTC,CASSQLSSYEQYF
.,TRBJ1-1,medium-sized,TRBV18,TGTGCCAGCTCACCAGGGGCGAACACTGAAGCTTTCTTT,CASSPGANTEAFF
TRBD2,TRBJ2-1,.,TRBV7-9,TGTGCCAGCAGCTTAGTTCGGGAGGGCCTTGGCGCTGAGCAGTTCTTC,CASSLVREGLGAEQFF
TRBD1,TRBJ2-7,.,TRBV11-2,TGTGCCAGCAGGTGGGACAGCGCTTACGAGCAGTACTTC,CASRWDSAYEQYF
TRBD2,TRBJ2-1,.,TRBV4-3,TGCGCCAGCAGCCATCCGGGGGGGCCTCAAGGTGAGCAGTTCTTC,CASSHPGGPQGEQFF
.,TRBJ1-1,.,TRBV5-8,TGTGCCAGCAGCTTGGCGGACCGGGAGGTAAACACTGAAGCTTTCTTT,CASSLADREVNTEAFF
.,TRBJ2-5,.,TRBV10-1,TGCGCCAGCAGTGAGTCGATAAGCGGTCAAGAGACCCAGTACTTC,CASSESISGQETQYF
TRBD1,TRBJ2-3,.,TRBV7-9,TGTGCCAGCAGCTTAGAGACAGGGGCAGATACGCAGTATTTT,CASSLETGADTQYF
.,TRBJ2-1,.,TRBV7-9,TGTGCCAGCAGCTTAGGGAGGGAGCCCTACAATGAGCAGTTCTTC,CASSLGREPYNEQFF
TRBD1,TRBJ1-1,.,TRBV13,TGTGCCAGCAGCTCAGGGGGATTAAACACTGAAGCTTTCTTT,CASSSGGLNTEAFF
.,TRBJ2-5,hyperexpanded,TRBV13,TGTGCCAGCAGCTCCGCCGGGATAGATCAAGAGACCCAGTACTTC,CASSSAGIDQETQYF
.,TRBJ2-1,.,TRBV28,TGTGCCAGCAGTTCCTCTCTCTTTGCGGGAACCTACAATGAGCAGTTCTTC,CASSSSLFAGTYNEQFF
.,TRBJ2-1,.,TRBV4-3,TGCGCCAGCAGCCAAGGCGAGTACAATGAGCAGTTCTTC,CASSQGEYNEQFF
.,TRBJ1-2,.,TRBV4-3,TGCGCCAGCAGCCCGAATCAAGGGACGGACAACTATGGCTACACCTTC,CASSPNQGTDNYGYTF
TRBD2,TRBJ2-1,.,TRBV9,TGTGCCAGCAGCGCCGGAGCGGGGTGGAATGAGCAGTTCTTC,CASSAGAGWNEQFF
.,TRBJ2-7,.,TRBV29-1,TGCAGCGTTGAGGGAGACTCCTACGAGCAGTACTTC,CSVEGDSYEQYF
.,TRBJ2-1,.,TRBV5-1,TGCGCCAGCAGCTTGGACAGTTACAATGAGCAGTTCTTC,CASSLDSYNEQFF
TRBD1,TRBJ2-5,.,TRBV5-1,TGCGCCAGCAGTTCACTCCCGACAGGGGTAGAGACCCAGTACTTC,CASSSLPTGVETQYF
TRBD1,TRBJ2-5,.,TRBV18,TGTGCCAGCTCCACGACAGGGGGACAAGAGACCCAGTACTTC,CASSTTGGQETQYF
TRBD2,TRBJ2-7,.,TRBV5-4,TGTGCCAGCAGCTTAGGACTAGAATCCCCCTACGAGCAGTACTTC,CASSLGLESPYEQYF
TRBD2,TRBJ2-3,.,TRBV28,TGTGCCAGCAGTTTACTAGCGGGATTAGATACGCAGTATTTT,CASSLLAGLDTQYF
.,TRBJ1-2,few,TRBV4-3,TGCGCCAGCAGCCAAGGCCCCGATGGGACGGGCTATGGCTACACCTTC,CASSQGPDGTGYGYTF
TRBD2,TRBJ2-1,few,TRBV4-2,TGTGCCAGCAGCCCACTGGCGGGAGGTGAGCAGTTCTTC,CASSPLAGGEQFF
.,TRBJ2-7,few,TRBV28,TGTGCCAGCAGCCCGACGGACTACGAGCAGTACTTC,CASSPTDYEQYF
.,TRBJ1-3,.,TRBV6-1,TGTGCCAGCACCAGTGGAGACCTCTCTGGAAACACCATATATTTT,CASTSGDLSGNTIYF